Below, 17 T cell receptor beta chains from the same sample are listed, as sequenced in a study of CD4 T cells in relation to SARS-CoV-2 and coronaviruses. Assay: immunoSEQ multiplex PCR; the TCRdb copy retains only in-frame clones and omits some. The table shows about 47,000 clones, with 82% occurring only once. Their specific antigens are unknown. Sequencing used naive CD4+ T cells from PBMCs, cultured in vitro. Subset here: naive CD4+ T cells isolated by negative enrichment. These receptor sequences come from an adult with COVID-19.

This chain uses TRBV2 with TRBJ2-7, with D maybe TRBD1 (5 bases). Germline loops: CDR1 SNHLY, CDR2 FYNNEI. This CDR3 has 12 amino acids. V was shortened by 7 bases and J by 0 bases, with 7 bases between the two germline ends. The CDR3 DNA follows: TGTGCCAGCACGACAGACTCCTACGAGCAGTACTTC. Translated: CASTTDSYEQYF.

The rearrangement joins TRBV11-3 to TRBJ2-1, with D possibly matching TRBD2 (6 bases). The CDR3 covers 15 residues. V lost 1 base to trimming and J lost 7 bases, with 14 bases between them. The germline V gene encodes CDR1 SGHNT and CDR2 YENEEA. CDR3 DNA sequence: TGTGCCAGCAGCTTAGGAGTGGGACTTGAGAATGAGCAGTTCTTC. Translating gives CASSLGVGLENEQFF.

This chain uses TRBV10-3 with TRBJ2-5; tentatively, D is TRBD1 or TRBD2 (6 bases each). Germline V gene sequence: CDR1 ENHRY, CDR2 SYGVKD. The CDR3 spans 15 residues. The germline V and J ends were trimmed by 4 bases and 1 base, with 13 bases remaining between them. CDR3 in amino acids: CAISGGGQSQETQYF. Written as DNA, the CDR3 is TGTGCCATCAGTGGGGGAGGACAGAGCCAAGAGACCCAGTACTTC.

This chain links TRBV25-1 with TRBJ1-1; D is undetermined. Trimming cost V 7 bases and J 3 bases, with 12 bases left between them. Germline V lookup: CDR1 MGHDK, CDR2 SYGVNS. The CDR3 totals 13 residues. The chain's CDR3 is CASNPGRDTEAFF. In DNA form, the CDR3 reads TGTGCCAGCAACCCGGGCCGCGACACTGAAGCTTTCTTT.

This chain uses TRBV10-3 with TRBJ2-1; 7 bases match TRBD2. The CDR3 has 16 residues. Germline-derived CDR1 and CDR2 are ENHRY and SYGVKD. Trimming at V came to 7 bases and at J to 9 bases, leaving 18 bases not matched to a gene. CDR3 amino acids: CAITQSPSLSGGEQFF. Written as DNA, the CDR3 is TGTGCCATCACTCAAAGTCCTAGCCTTTCGGGGGGTGAGCAGTTCTTC.

V and J are TRBV5-8 and TRBJ2-5; 7 bases match TRBD2. The germline V gene encodes CDR1 SGHTS and CDR2 YDEGEE. With 0 bases clipped from V and 5 bases from J, the junction kept 1 base outside the gene matches. CDR3 length: 13 amino acids. The CDR3 DNA is TGTGCCAGCAGCTTGGCCGGGAGGGAGACCCAGTACTTC. It translates to CASSLAGRETQYF.

The V and J genes are TRBV5-1 and TRBJ2-1; 7 bases match TRBD1. Germline assignment: CDR1 SGHRS and CDR2 YFSETQ. The CDR3 totals 14 residues. The ends lost 4 bases at V and 3 bases at J; junction bases unmatched: 4. The chain's CDR3 is CASSTRDSYNEQFF. DNA of the CDR3: TGCGCCAGCAGCACCAGGGACAGCTACAATGAGCAGTTCTTC.

The rearrangement links TRBV13 to TRBJ2-2, with D unclear. CDR3 length: 11 residues. V lost 5 bases and J lost 9, with 7 bases in between. The germline CDR1 and CDR2 sequences are PRHDT and FYEKMQ (reference sequence). CDR3 coding DNA: TGTGCCAGCAGCAAAGTCCGGGAGCTGTTTTTT. This gives the protein CASSKVRELFF. The full variable domain, rest sourced from reference TRBV13 and TRBJ2-2, is AAGVIQSPRHLIKEKRETATLKCYPIPRHDTVYWYQQGPGQDPQFLISFYEKMQSDKGSIPDRFSAQQFSDYHSELNMSSLELGDSALYFCASSKVRELFFGEGSRLTVL.

This chain uses TRBV27 with TRBJ2-1; 8 nucleotides align to TRBD1. Germline CDR1 is MNHEY and CDR2 is SMNVEV (reference sequence). With V trimmed by 0 bases and J by 10 bases, 23 bases remained unmatched. This CDR3 contains 20 residues. The DNA for the CDR3 is TGTGCCAGCAGTTTATCGATCACTGGAATTGGGACAGGCGCTATCAGGGAGCAGTTCTTC. This codes for CASSLSITGIGTGAIREQFF.

J is TRBJ2-7 and V is TRBV6-2 or TRBV6-3, with TRBD2 matching over 8 bases. In germline, CDR1 is MNHEY, CDR2 SVGEGT. This CDR3 is built from 16 residues. The J segment lost 1 base and the V segment lost 2 bases, leaving 7 bases of the junction unmatched. CDR3 region: CASSYAGGPTSYEQYF. The CDR3, as DNA: TGTGCCAGCAGTTACGCGGGAGGCCCTACTTCCTACGAGCAGTACTTC.

The V and J genes are TRBV28 and TRBJ1-3, with unresolved D. V lost 3 bases, J lost 8 bases, and 2 bases lay in between. Looked up from germline, CDR1 is MDHEN and CDR2 is SYDVKM. The CDR3 runs to 10 residues. CDR3 amino acids: CASSLDTIYF. The CDR3 DNA reads TGTGCCAGCAGTTTGGACACCATATATTTT.

The chain carries TRBV11-3 and TRBJ2-2; D ambiguous. This CDR3 is 16 amino acids long. CDR1 and CDR2 from the germline V gene are SGHNT and YENEEA. The ends were cut back, 1 base at V and 6 bases at J, with 15 bases in the middle. The CDR3 loop reads CASSLGSKGIAGELFF. The CDR3 DNA follows: TGTGCCAGCAGCTTAGGATCAAAAGGGATTGCCGGGGAGCTGTTTTTT.

The chain joins TRBV4-2 to TRBJ2-1, with 12 bases aligning to TRBD2. The CDR3 runs 15 residues. Germline CDR1 and CDR2: LGHNA and YNFKEQ. Trimming cost V 0 bases and J 6 bases; bases outside gene matches: 0. The CDR3 sequence: CASSQETSGSNEQFF. The DNA of the CDR3 is TGTGCCAGCAGCCAAGAGACTAGCGGGAGCAATGAGCAGTTCTTC.

This clone appeared a single time. V usage is TRBV6-5 and J usage is TRBJ1-5; a possible D gene is TRBD1 (6 bases). The length of the CDR3 is 15 residues. Trimming took off 5 bases at V and 0 bases at J, with 11 bases between the two ends. Germline-derived CDR1 and CDR2 are MNHEY and SVGAGI. The chain's CDR3 is CASSPWDNSNQPQHF. CDR3 DNA sequence: TGTGCCAGCAGTCCCTGGGACAATAGCAATCAGCCCCAGCATTTT.

This chain uses TRBV13 with TRBJ1-5, with 8 bases identical to TRBD1. The junction had 4 bases not matched to a gene; V was cut back by 2 bases and J by 4 bases. CDR3 length: 15 amino acids. Germline V CDR1 and CDR2: PRHDT, FYEKMQ (reference sequence). The CDR3 bases are TGTGCCAGCAGCTTATCCAGACAGGGGAATCAGCCCCAGCATTTT. Amino acid sequence: CASSLSRQGNQPQHF.

This clone has a handful of counts. The rearrangement joins TRBV5-4 to TRBJ2-5; maybe TRBD1 (6 bases). The ends were cut back, 4 bases at V and 1 base at J, with 11 bases in the middle. Germline V gene lookup returns CDR1 SGHNT and CDR2 YYREEE (reference sequence). The length of the CDR3 is 14 residues. CDR3 loop: CASSSGQIQETQYF. As DNA, the CDR3 is TGTGCCAGCAGCAGCGGACAGATCCAAGAGACCCAGTACTTC.

This clone showed up just once. The chain couples TRBV9 to TRBJ2-7; D not certain. The CDR3 has 13 residues. Germline values: CDR1 SGDLS, CDR2 YYNGEE. Deletions cut 4 bases from V and 0 bases from J, with 8 bases between. The DNA of the CDR3 is TGTGCCAGCAGCCCCCGGGTCTCCTACGAGCAGTACTTC. It codes for CASSPRVSYEQYF.